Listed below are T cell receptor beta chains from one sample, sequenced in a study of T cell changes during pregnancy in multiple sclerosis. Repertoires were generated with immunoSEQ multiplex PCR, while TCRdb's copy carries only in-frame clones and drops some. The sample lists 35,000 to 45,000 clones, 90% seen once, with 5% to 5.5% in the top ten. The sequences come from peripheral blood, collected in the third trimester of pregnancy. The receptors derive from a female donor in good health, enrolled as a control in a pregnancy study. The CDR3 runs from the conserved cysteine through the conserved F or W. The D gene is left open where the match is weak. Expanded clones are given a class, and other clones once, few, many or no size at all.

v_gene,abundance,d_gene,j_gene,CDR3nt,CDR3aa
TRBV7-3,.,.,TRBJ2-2,TGTGCCAGCAGCCCACTGACTGCTCAAACCGGGGAGCTGTTTTTT,CASSPLTAQTGELFF
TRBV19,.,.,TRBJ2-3,TGTGCCAGTAGTATTTGGGCAGGGATCACAGATACGCAGTATTTT,CASSIWAGITDTQYF
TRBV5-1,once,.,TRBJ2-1,TGCGCCAGCAGCTTGGCTACTCGAGAGAGCTACAATGAGCAGTTCTTC,CASSLATRESYNEQFF
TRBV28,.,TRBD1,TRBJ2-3,TGTGCCAGCAGCCTTCCACAGGGGGGTCCAGATACGCAGTATTTT,CASSLPQGGPDTQYF
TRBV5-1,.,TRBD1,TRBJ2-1,TGCGCCAGCAGAGGGCAGGGGGCTCATGAGCAGTTCTTC,CASRGQGAHEQFF
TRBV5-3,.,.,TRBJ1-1,TGTGCTTATTCCGGGACACTGAACACTGAAGCTTTCTTT,CAYSGTLNTEAFF
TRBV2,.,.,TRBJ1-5,TGTGCCAGCAGTGAGGAATTATCTGGCAGGGCCTTGCGAAGACCCCAGCATTTT,CASSEELSGRALRRPQHF
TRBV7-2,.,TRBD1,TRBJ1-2,TGTGCCAGCAGCACTCGACAGGGGTTAGGGGGCTACACCTTC,CASSTRQGLGGYTF
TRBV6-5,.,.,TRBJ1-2,TGTGCCAGCAGGCAGGGATACGGCTACACCTTC,CASRQGYGYTF
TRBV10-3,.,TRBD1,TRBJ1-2,TGTGCCATCAGTGCCGGACAGGGGCTCAACTATGGCTACACCTTC,CAISAGQGLNYGYTF
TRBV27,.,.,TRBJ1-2,TGTGCCAGCAGTTTACGCGGGGCTCCCGGGCGAAGGTCCTATGGCTACACCTTC,CASSLRGAPGRRSYGYTF
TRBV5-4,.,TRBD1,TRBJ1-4,TGTGCCAGCAGCTTGGCAGGGGGCGGGGATGAAAAACTGTTTTTT,CASSLAGGGDEKLFF
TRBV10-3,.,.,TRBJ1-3,TGTGCCTCCCGGGGTACCCTCACCGGTGGGAACACCATATATTTT,CASRGTLTGGNTIYF
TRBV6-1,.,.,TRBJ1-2,TGTGCCAGCAGTGCTCGCTATGGCTACACCTTC,CASSARYGYTF
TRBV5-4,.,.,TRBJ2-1,TGTGCCAGCAGCTTACGGGGACAAGATCTTGAGCAGTTCTTC,CASSLRGQDLEQFF
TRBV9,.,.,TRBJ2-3,TGTGCCAGCAGCGCCACCCATGGCAGGGCGACAGATACGCAGTATTTT,CASSATHGRATDTQYF
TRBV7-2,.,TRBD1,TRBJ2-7,TGTGCCAGCAGCTTGGGGACAGCCCACGAGCAGTACTTC,CASSLGTAHEQYF
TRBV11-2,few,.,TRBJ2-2,TGTGCCAGCAGCCCGAGAGCGACGAACACCGGGGAGCTGTTTTTT,CASSPRATNTGELFF
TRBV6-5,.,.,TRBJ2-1,TGTGCCAGCAGTCTCGACAGGGGAGGGTACAATGAGCAGTTCTTC,CASSLDRGGYNEQFF
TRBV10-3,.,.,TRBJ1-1,TGTGCCATCAGTGAGTCGCCGGGCCCCGGGGACACTGAAGCTTTCTTT,CAISESPGPGDTEAFF
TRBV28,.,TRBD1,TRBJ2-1,TGTGCCAGCACCATTCCGGGACAGGGAAACAATGAGCAGTTCTTC,CASTIPGQGNNEQFF
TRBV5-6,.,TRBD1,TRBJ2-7,TGTGCCAGCAGCTCGAGGACAGGGACCTACGAGCAGTACTTC,CASSSRTGTYEQYF
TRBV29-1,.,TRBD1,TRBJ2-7,TGCAGCGCGCTCCGGGACAGGGGGTACGAGCAGTACTTC,CSALRDRGYEQYF
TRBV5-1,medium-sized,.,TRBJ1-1,TGCGCCAGCAGCTCCGGACAGAACACTGAAGCTTTCTTT,CASSSGQNTEAFF
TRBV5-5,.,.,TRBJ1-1,TGTGCCAGCAGCATAACGGGAAACATGAACACTGAAGCTTTCTTT,CASSITGNMNTEAFF
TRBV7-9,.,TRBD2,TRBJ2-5,TGTGCCAGCAGCTCAACTAGCGCCCTACGGGGGGGGGAGACCCAGTACTTC,CASSSTSALRGGETQYF
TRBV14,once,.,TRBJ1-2,TGTGCCAGCAGCCATTTAGGCGGGGGGAGAGGCTACACCTTC,CASSHLGGGRGYTF
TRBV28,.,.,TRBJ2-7,TGTGCCAGCTGGTCCGGGGCGGTAGGAGGGTACGAGCAGTACTTC,CASWSGAVGGYEQYF
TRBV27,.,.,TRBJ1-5,TGTGCCAGCAGTTTCACGGGGATCGATCAGCCCCAGCATTTT,CASSFTGIDQPQHF
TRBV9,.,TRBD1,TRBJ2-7,TGTGCCAGCAGCCCGGGACAGGGGACCTACGAGCAGTACTTC,CASSPGQGTYEQYF
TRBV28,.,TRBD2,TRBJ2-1,TGTGCCAGCGGAAACTTTCCGGGACTAGCGGGACCATCGGGGTACAATGAGCAGTTCTTC,CASGNFPGLAGPSGYNEQFF
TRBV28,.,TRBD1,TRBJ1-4,TGTGCCAGCAGTTACGGGACAGGGGGAGCTGAAAAACTGTTTTTT,CASSYGTGGAEKLFF
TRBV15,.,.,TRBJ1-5,TGTGCCACCAGCAGCGGGGGTACTCAGCCCCAGCATTTT,CATSSGGTQPQHF
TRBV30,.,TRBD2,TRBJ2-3,TGTGCCTGGGGTGGTTCTAGCGGAGTTACCCCAGATACGCAGTATTTT,CAWGGSSGVTPDTQYF
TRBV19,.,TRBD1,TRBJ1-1,TGTGCCAGTAGTAGAGACAGGGTAGTAAAGAACACTGAAGCTTTCTTT,CASSRDRVVKNTEAFF
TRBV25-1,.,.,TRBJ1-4,TGTGCCAGCAGTGAGCAGATGACTAATGAAAAACTGTTTTTT,CASSEQMTNEKLFF
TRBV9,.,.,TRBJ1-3,TGTGCCAGCAGCGTAGCCATAGGGGCTGGAAACACCATATATTTT,CASSVAIGAGNTIYF
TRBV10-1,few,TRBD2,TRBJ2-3,TGCGCCAGCAGTGATTTGACTAGCGGGAGGACAGATACGCAGTATTTT,CASSDLTSGRTDTQYF
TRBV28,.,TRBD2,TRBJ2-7,TGTGCCAGCAGTTTATCGGGGGGGCAGTACTTC,CASSLSGGQYF
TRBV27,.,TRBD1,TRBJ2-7,TGTGCCAGCAGCCTCAGCGCCGGGACAGCCTACGAGCAGTACTTC,CASSLSAGTAYEQYF
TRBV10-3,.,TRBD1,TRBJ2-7,TGTGCCATCAGTGGGGGGGCCCTCGACAGGGGCAGCTACGAGCAGTACTTC,CAISGGALDRGSYEQYF
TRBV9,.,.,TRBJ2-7,TGTGCCAGCAGCGTAGGAGGGCCACCCTACGAGCAGTACTTC,CASSVGGPPYEQYF
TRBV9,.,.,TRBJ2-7,TGTGCCAGCAGCGTTCGGGGAGGCGAGCAGTACTTC,CASSVRGGEQYF
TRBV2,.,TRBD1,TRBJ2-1,TGTGCCAGCGTAAGGGGGCAGTACAATGAGCAGTTCTTC,CASVRGQYNEQFF
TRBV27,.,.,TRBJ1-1,TGTGCCAGCAGCCGGCAGGGAAATGGGTACACTGAAGCTTTCTTT,CASSRQGNGYTEAFF